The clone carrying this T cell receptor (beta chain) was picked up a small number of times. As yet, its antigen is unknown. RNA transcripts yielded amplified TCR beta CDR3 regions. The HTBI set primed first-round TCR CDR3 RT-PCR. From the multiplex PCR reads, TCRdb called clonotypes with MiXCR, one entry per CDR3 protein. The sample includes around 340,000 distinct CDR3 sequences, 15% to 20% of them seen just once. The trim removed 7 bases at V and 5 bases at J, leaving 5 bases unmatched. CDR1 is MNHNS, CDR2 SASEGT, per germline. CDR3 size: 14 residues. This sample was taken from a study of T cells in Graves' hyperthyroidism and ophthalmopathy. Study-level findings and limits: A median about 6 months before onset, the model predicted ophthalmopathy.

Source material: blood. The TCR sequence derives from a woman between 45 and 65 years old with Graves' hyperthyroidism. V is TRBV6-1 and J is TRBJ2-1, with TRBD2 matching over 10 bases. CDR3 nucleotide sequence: TGTGCCAGCACCATAGCGGGAGGAAACAATGAGCAGTTCTTC. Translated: CASTIAGGNNEQFF.